Listed here is a single T cell receptor (beta chain). Its antigen remains unknown. This record belongs to a study of cytomegalovirus exposure and HLA in healthy donors. Study-level results: Sequencing likely produced, as an artifact, a cluster of highly shared sequence variants.

It was with 60 Vbeta and 13 Jbeta primers that the PCR ran. The data were produced by immunoSEQ multiplex PCR, yet TCRdb's version contains in-frame clones alone and is incomplete. The sample comprises about 160,000 clones, approximately 72% of which are singletons, and roughly 7.1% rests with the top ten. The CDR3 is 16 residues long. Germline V CDR1 and CDR2: KGHSH, LQKENI. The V segment lost 3 bases and the J segment 5 bases; nucleotides outside the gene matches: 9. This sequence joins TRBV18 and TRBJ1-5, with 8 bases fitting TRBD1. Sequences were obtained from PBMCs. The receptor was derived from a man aged 40-55 years in good health and CMV-seropositive. The CDR3 sequence: CASSPGQGEGYQPQHF. CDR3 nucleotide sequence: TGTGCCAGCTCACCCGGACAGGGAGAGGGCTATCAGCCCCAGCATTTT.